This T cell receptor (beta chain) was profiled in a study of vaccination and CD4 T cells after COVID-19. About the research overall: Sampling after COVID took place at a median of around 110 days (range 35 to 161) following diagnosis.

Turning to this clonotype: Its specificity is not known.

The V gene's germline CDR1 is SGHTA and CDR2 FQGNSA. The CDR3 covers 15 residues. The V gene end was trimmed by 1 base and the J gene end by 2 bases; junction bases not matched to a gene: 2. The treatment is: approximately nine-day PBMC culture with coronavirus spike peptide pools or control peptides (ViraFEST assay). Prior SARS-CoV-2 infection was excluded in healthy vaccine recipients by negative nucleocapsid antibodies before and after vaccination. Roughly 2.1 million PBMCs went into each well for culture with around 9.2 IU/ml IL-2 and 10 ug/ml peptide pools. Half-medium replacement with fresh IL-2 medium took place on days 3 and 7. The Oncomine TCR Beta short-read assay sequenced DNA from cultured CD4+ T cells. A single record per CDR3 protein comes from TCRdb applying MiXCR to the PCR reads. The table has some 23,000 distinct CDR3 sequences, roughly 71% seen once.

Sequenced here: CD4+ T cells from blood, cultured in vitro, sampled after SARS-CoV-2 vaccination. V and J are TRBV7-2 and TRBJ1-5, with TRBD1 matching over 7 bases. This sequence was found in a human donor who received a COVID-19 vaccine. The CDR3: CASSLEGARNQPQHF. The CDR3 bases are TGTGCCAGCAGCTTAGAGGGGGCGCGCAATCAGCCCCAGCATTTT.